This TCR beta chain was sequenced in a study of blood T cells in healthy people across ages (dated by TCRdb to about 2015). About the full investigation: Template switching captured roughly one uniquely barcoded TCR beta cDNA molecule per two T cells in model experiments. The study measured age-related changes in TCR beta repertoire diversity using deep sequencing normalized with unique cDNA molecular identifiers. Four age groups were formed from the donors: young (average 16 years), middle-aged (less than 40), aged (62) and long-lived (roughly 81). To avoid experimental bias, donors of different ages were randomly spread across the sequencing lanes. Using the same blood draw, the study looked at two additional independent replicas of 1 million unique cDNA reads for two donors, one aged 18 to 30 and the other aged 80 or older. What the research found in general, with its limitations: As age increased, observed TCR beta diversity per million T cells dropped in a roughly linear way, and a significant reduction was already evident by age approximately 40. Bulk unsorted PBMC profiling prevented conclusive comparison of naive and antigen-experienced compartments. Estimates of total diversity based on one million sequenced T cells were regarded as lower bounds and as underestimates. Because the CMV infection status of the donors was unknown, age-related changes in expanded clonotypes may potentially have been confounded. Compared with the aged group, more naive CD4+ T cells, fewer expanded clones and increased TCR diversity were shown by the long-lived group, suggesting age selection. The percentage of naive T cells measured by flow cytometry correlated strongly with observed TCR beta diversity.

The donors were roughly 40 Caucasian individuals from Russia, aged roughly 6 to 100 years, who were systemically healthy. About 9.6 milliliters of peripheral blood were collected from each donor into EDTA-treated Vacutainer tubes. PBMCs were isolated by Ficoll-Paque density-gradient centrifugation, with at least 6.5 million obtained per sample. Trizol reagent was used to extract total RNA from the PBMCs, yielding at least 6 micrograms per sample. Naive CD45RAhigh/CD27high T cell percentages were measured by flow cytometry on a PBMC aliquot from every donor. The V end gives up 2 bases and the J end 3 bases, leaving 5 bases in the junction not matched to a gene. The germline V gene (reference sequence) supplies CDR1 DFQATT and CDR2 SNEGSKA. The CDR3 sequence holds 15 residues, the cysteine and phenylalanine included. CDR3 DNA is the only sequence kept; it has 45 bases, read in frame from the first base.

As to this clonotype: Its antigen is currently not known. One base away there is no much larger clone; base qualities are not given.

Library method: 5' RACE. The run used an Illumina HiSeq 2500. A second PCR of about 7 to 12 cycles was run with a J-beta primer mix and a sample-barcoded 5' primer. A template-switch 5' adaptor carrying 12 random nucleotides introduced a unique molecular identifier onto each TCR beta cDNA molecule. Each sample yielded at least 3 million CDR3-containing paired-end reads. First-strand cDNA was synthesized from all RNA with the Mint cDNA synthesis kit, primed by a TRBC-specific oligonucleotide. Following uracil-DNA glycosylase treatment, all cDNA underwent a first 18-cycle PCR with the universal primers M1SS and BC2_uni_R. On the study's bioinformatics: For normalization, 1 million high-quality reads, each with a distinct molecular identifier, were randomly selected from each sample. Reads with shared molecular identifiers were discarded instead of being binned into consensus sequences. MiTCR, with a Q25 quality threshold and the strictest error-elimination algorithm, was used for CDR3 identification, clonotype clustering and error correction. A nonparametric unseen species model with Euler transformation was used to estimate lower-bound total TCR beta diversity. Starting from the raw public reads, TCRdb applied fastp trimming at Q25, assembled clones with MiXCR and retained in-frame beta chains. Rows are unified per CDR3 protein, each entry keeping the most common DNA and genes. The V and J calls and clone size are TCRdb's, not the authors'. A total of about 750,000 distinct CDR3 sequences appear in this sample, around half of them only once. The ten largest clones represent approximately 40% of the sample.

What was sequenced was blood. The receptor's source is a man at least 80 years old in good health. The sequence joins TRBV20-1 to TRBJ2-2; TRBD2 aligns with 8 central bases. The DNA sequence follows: TGCAGTGCTAGAAATAGCGGGACCTACACCGGGGAGCTGTTTTTT. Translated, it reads CSARNSGTYTGELFF.